The T cell receptor (beta chain) described here comes from a study of blood T cell repertoires in COVID-19. Study-wide context: There were acute and convalescent COVID-19 samples, and they came from the United States, Italy and Spain. T cells, B-cell-depleted T cells, or PBMCs supplied cDNA or gDNA.

The CDR3 runs to 11 residues. V dropped 5 bases and J dropped 3 bases, with 5 bases sitting between them. Assay used: immunoSEQ multiplex PCR; TCRdb lists only in-frame clones, some missing. The table has under 300,000 clones, 85% to 90% seen once. Sequencing was performed on PBMCs or T cells enriched from blood (not recorded which). V is TRBV12-3 or TRBV12-4 and J is TRBJ2-7; a possible D gene is TRBD2 (5 bases). This sequence originates from a woman under 30 who had recovered from COVID-19. The CDR3 spells CASSAGYEQYF. CDR3 DNA sequence: TGTGCCAGCAGTGCGGGCTACGAGCAGTACTTC.